This T cell receptor beta chain originates from a study of T cell responses to AZD1222 COVID-19 vaccine. Per the germline V gene, CDR1 is SNHLY and CDR2 is FYNNEI. V gave up 4 bases and J gave up 2 bases, with 9 bases separating them. CDR3 length equals 14 residues. Sequencing used immunoSEQ multiplex PCR; TCRdb keeps in-frame clones, though not all of them. The data show about 200,000 clones, over 80% seen once. The sequencing here drew on peripheral blood, taken on day 0 of AZD1222 vaccination. The origin of this receptor is an adult in good health. The chain is built from TRBV2 and TRBJ1-3; D unresolved. The CDR3 DNA reads TGTGCCAGCAGTGTAACGGCAGCTGGAAACACCATATATTTT. Protein product: CASSVTAAGNTIYF.